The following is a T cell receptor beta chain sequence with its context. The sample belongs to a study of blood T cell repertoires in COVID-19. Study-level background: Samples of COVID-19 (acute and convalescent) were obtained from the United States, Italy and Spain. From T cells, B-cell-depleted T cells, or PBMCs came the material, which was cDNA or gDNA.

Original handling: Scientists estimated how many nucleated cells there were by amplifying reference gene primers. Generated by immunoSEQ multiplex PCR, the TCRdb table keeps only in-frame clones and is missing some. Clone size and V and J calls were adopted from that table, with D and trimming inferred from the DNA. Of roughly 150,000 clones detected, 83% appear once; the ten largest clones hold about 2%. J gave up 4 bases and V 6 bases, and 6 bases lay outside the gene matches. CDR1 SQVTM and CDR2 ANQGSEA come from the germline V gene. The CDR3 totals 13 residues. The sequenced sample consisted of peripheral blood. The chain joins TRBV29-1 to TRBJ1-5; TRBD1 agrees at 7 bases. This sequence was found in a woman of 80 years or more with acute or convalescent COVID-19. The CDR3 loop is CSVQGLANQPQHF. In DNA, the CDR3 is TGCAGCGTACAGGGGTTGGCAAATCAGCCCCAGCATTTT.